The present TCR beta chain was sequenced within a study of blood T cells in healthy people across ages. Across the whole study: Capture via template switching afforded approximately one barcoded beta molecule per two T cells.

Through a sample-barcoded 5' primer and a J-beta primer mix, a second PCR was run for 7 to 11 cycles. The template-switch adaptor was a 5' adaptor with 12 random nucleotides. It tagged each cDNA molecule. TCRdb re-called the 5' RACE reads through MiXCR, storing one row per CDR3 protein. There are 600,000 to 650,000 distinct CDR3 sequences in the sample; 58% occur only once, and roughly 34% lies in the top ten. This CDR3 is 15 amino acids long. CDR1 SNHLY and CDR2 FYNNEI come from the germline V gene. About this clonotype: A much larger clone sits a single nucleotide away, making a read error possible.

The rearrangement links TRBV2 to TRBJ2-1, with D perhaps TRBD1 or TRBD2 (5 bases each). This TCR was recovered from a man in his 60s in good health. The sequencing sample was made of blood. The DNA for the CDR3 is TGTGCCCGCAGTGAAGGGACCTCCACCTACAATGAGCAGTTCTTC. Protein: CARSEGTSTYNEQFF.